This passage covers 21 T cell receptor beta chains from one sample sequenced in a study of T cells after yellow fever vaccination (dated by TCRdb to the late 2010s). Library creation used 5' RACE. The sequencer listed for this sample is Illumina HiSeq 2500. The public reads were reanalyzed by TCRdb: fastp trimming at Q25, MiXCR alignment, in-frame beta chains only. Each entry merges the rows of one CDR3 protein and shows their most common DNA and genes. The sample profile shows 300,000 to 400,000 distinct CDR3 sequences; less than 9.5% of them were found once. In total, the top ten clones hold under 20% of the sample. The intended sense of this specimen's treatment or condition label: live attenuated yellow fever vaccine strain. The sample here was PBMCs, taken around 45 days after the first yellow fever vaccination. These receptor sequences come from a man between 18 and 29 years old who received the YFV17D yellow fever vaccine.

The J gene is TRBJ1-4, the V gene TRBV7-9; D not resolved. Trimming removed 5 bases at V and 6 bases at J, with 7 bases between. There are 12 residues in the CDR3. CDR1 and CDR2 from the germline V gene are SEHNR and FQNEAQ (reference sequence). CDR3: CASSGAHEKLFF. In DNA form, the CDR3 reads TGTGCCAGCAGCGGCGCTCATGAAAAACTGTTTTTT. Full variable domain (remainder filled in from reference TRBV7-9 and TRBJ1-4): DTGVSQNPRHKITKRGQNVTFRCDPISEHNRLYWYRQTLGQGPEFLTYFQNEAQLEKSRLLSDRFSAERPKGSFSTLEIQRTEQGDSAMYLCASSGAHEKLFFGSGTQLSVL.

This clonotype was observed a few times. V is TRBV6-2 or TRBV6-3 and J is TRBJ1-2; D unclear. This CDR3 region has 12 residues. Trimming stripped 8 bases from V and 4 bases from J, with 11 bases between. Per the germline V gene, CDR1 is MNHEY and CDR2 is SVGEGT. The CDR3 bases are TGTGCCAGCTCGGAGACCTCCTATGGCTACACCTTC. Protein sequence: CASSETSYGYTF.

This clonotype was detected a few times. This rearrangement joins TRBV15 to TRBJ2-7, with D perhaps matching TRBD1 (6 bases). This CDR3 is 14 amino acids long. Per the germline V gene, CDR1 is LNHNV and CDR2 is YYDKDF (reference sequence). V lost 1 base and J lost 0, with 7 bases in between. CDR3 coding DNA: TGTGCCACCAGCAGAGGGACAGACTCCTACGAGCAGTACTTC. Its protein is CATSRGTDSYEQYF.

There are a few counts of this clonotype. This chain uses TRBV5-1 with TRBJ2-5; 7 bases agree with TRBD1. Per germline, CDR1 SGHRS and CDR2 YFSETQ. J was trimmed by 2 bases and V by 4 bases; bases with no gene match: 8. The CDR3 totals 15 residues. The CDR3 protein is CASSTRQGPQETQYF. Here the CDR3 DNA reads TGCGCCAGCAGCACCCGACAGGGACCTCAAGAGACCCAGTACTTC.

The chain uses TRBV11-2 and TRBJ1-3; tentative D call: TRBD1 (5 bases). The CDR3 runs 15 residues. CDR1 and CDR2 from the germline V gene are SGHAT and FQNNGV. V was trimmed by 4 bases and J by 4 bases, leaving 14 bases between them. The CDR3 sequence is CASSSIRGLGNTIYF. The CDR3 nucleotides are TGTGCCAGCAGCTCGATTCGGGGACTAGGAAACACCATATATTTT.

The rearrangement links TRBV12-3 or TRBV12-4 to TRBJ1-1, with no clear D. Trimming shortened V by 3 bases and J by 0 bases, and 8 bases separated the two germline ends. The CDR3 is made up of 14 amino acids. DNA of the CDR3: TGTGCCAGCAGTTTGCAGGCTTTGAACACTGAAGCTTTCTTT. As protein: CASSLQALNTEAFF.

The chain employs TRBV6-5 and TRBJ2-3; D uncertain. CDR3 length: 14 amino acids. Per germline, CDR1 MNHEY and CDR2 SVGAGI. V was clipped by 2 bases and J by 0 bases, with 6 bases between them. The CDR3 sequence is CASSYHRSTDTQYF. For the CDR3, the DNA is TGTGCCAGCAGTTACCACAGAAGCACAGATACGCAGTATTTT.

This clonotype was seen ten or more times. This chain connects TRBV7-2 to TRBJ2-1; TRBD2 aligns across 11 bases. Germline V gene lookup returns CDR1 SGHTA and CDR2 FQGNSA. V lost 1 base to trimming and J lost 9 bases; unmatched junction nucleotides: 5. The CDR3 is made up of 15 amino acids. CDR3 in amino acids: CASSLVAGGYGEQFF. CDR3 coding DNA: TGTGCCAGCAGCTTAGTAGCGGGGGGGTATGGTGAGCAGTTCTTC.

This clonotype was detected only a few times. The chain has TRBV7-2 and TRBJ1-2; the D gene is possibly TRBD1 (5 bases). This CDR3 comprises 15 residues. The V gene's germline CDR1 is SGHTA and CDR2 FQGNSA. The V and J ends lost 2 bases and 8 bases respectively, with 18 bases between them. CDR3 in DNA: TGTGCCAGCAGCTTATTGGTGGGGACGCCGGGGGGCTACACCTTC. Translation: CASSLLVGTPGGYTF.

The CDR3 nucleotides are TGTGCCAGCAGCAGGGGGCGCACAGATACGCAGTATTTT. Protein: CASSRGRTDTQYF. V is TRBV11-2 and J is TRBJ2-3; 7 bases align to TRBD1. The CDR3 runs to 13 residues. Per germline, CDR1 SGHAT and CDR2 FQNNGV. V lost 5 bases, J lost 1 base, and 0 bases stayed unmatched.

This clonotype has at least ten counts. The rearrangement joins TRBV7-2 to TRBJ2-5; the match to TRBD1 covers 9 bases. The CDR3 sequence is 14 residues long. CDR1 is SGHTA and CDR2 is FQGNSA in the germline V gene. V lost 4 bases, J lost 5 bases, and 5 bases stayed unmatched. The CDR3 region has the DNA TGTGCCAGCAGCTCAGGCGGGACAGGGGAGACCCAGTACTTC. It yields the protein CASSSGGTGETQYF.

J is TRBJ2-5 and V is TRBV18; D may be TRBD2 (6 bases). The CDR3 loop spans 14 amino acids. Trimming shortened V by 4 bases and J by 1 base, and 10 bases separated the two germline ends. The V gene's germline CDR1 is KGHSH and CDR2 LQKENI. The CDR3 nucleotides are TGTGCCAGCTCACGTGTGGGGGGCCAAGAGACCCAGTACTTC. Protein sequence: CASSRVGGQETQYF.

V usage is TRBV7-9 and J usage is TRBJ2-3; 8 bases match TRBD2. V trimming: 5 bases; J trimming: 5 bases; junction bases outside the gene matches: 12. The CDR3 consists of 16 residues. Germline V gene sequence: CDR1 SEHNR, CDR2 FQNEAQ (reference sequence). The CDR3 coding sequence is TGTGCCAGCAGCCCACTTACGGGGGGGCTCGAAGATACGCAGTATTTT. It is translated as CASSPLTGGLEDTQYF.

This clonotype was seen a few times. The V and J genes are TRBV29-1 and TRBJ2-3, with a tentative D call TRBD2 (6 bases). The CDR3 is 15 amino acids. Germline V lookup: CDR1 SQVTM, CDR2 ANQGSEA. The V gene lost 0 bases and the J gene lost 3 bases, with 13 bases spanning the gap. CDR3 sequence: CSVEDDGGETDTQYF. CDR3 nucleotide sequence: TGCAGCGTTGAAGATGATGGCGGGGAGACAGATACGCAGTATTTT.

The V and J genes are TRBV11-2 and TRBJ1-2; D is unclear. In germline, CDR1 is SGHAT, CDR2 FQNNGV. The CDR3 spans 13 residues. V was pared by 3 bases and J by 4 bases, with 9 bases between. CDR3 region: CASSFGDPYGYTF. For the CDR3, the DNA is TGTGCCAGCAGCTTCGGGGATCCCTATGGCTACACCTTC.

This clonotype was seen a handful of times. The chain carries TRBV19 and TRBJ2-2; TRBD1 might be the D (5 bases). CDR1 is LNHDA, CDR2 SQIVND, per germline (reference sequence). This CDR3 is 14 amino acids long. V was clipped by 6 bases and J by 6 bases, with 14 bases between them. The CDR3 sequence is CASRDRLGAGELFF. In nucleotides, the CDR3 is TGTGCCAGTAGAGACAGACTTGGGGCCGGGGAGCTGTTTTTT.

The chain joins TRBV12-3 or TRBV12-4 to TRBJ1-5; weak D call: TRBD1 (5 bases). Between the trimmed V and J ends, which lost 3 bases and 5 bases, there was a span of 8 bases. The CDR3 length is 13 residues. The CDR3 region has the DNA TGTGCCAGCAGTTTCAGGGTTGATCAGCCCCAGCATTTT. It specifies CASSFRVDQPQHF.

This clonotype was detected a few times. The chain has TRBV10-3 and TRBJ1-1, with D hard to call. The CDR3 sequence is 15 residues long. Germline CDR1 is ENHRY and CDR2 is SYGVKD. V was shortened by 7 bases and J by 1 base, with 16 bases between the two germline ends. CDR3 loop: CAIKAGSERNTEAFF. DNA of the CDR3: TGTGCCATCAAGGCCGGCAGCGAAAGGAACACTGAAGCTTTCTTT.

This clonotype appeared a few times. The chain recombines TRBV12-3 or TRBV12-4 with TRBJ2-1; TRBD2 matches 11 bases. After removal of 4 bases from V and 0 bases from J, the junction contained 5 bases not matched to a gene. CDR3 size: 17 residues. CDR3 nucleotide sequence: TGTGCCAGCAGTTCTAGCGGGGGGTTAGGCTCCTACAATGAGCAGTTCTTC. Amino acid sequence: CASSSSGGLGSYNEQFF.

This clonotype has only a few counts. V gene TRBV20-1 combines with J gene TRBJ2-5; no definite D call. The CDR3 runs to 11 residues. Trimming pared 2 bases from V and 5 bases from J, leaving 6 bases between. Germline CDR1 reads DFQATT; CDR2 reads SNEGSKA (reference sequence). CDR3 protein: CSARPWETQYF. CDR3 DNA sequence: TGCAGTGCTAGACCTTGGGAGACCCAGTACTTC.

The rearrangement joins TRBV4-1 to TRBJ1-1; D possibly corresponds to TRBD1 (5 bases). The CDR3 sequence is 14 residues long. Germline lookup yields CDR1 MGHRA and CDR2 YSYEKL. The ends were cut back, 5 bases at V and 7 bases at J, with 17 bases in the middle. CDR3 DNA sequence: TGCGCCAGCAGCAGATCGACAAGGGGTGGTGAAGCTTTCTTT. Translated: CASSRSTRGGEAFF.